This TCR beta chain was recovered during a study of beta chain features in type 1 diabetes. For the study at large: Healthy donors resembled patients in age, gender and cell yields. The samples had 100 million to 140 million sorted cells examined in all. General study points: Among all four CD4+ subsets, Type 1 diabetes patients had TCRB CDR3s that were moderately but significantly shorter.

About this clone: No antigen is known for it.

The sequenced template was cDNA made from the entire isolated RNA. TCRdb's table, derived via immunoSEQ multiplex PCR, lists solely in-frame clones and lacks some. The table lists roughly 700,000 clones, under 15% of them singletons. There are 15 residues in the CDR3. Germline CDR1 is SGHAT and CDR2 is FQNNGV. Trimming stripped 1 base from V and 0 bases from J, with 9 bases between. The receptor's source is a young man with type 1 diabetes. J is TRBJ1-1 and V is TRBV11-2; no firm D call. The sequencing sample was made of naive CD4+ T cells from blood. CDR3 sequence reads: CASSLGFLVNTEAFF. The CDR3 nucleotides read TGTGCCAGCAGCTTAGGGTTTTTGGTGAACACTGAAGCTTTCTTT.